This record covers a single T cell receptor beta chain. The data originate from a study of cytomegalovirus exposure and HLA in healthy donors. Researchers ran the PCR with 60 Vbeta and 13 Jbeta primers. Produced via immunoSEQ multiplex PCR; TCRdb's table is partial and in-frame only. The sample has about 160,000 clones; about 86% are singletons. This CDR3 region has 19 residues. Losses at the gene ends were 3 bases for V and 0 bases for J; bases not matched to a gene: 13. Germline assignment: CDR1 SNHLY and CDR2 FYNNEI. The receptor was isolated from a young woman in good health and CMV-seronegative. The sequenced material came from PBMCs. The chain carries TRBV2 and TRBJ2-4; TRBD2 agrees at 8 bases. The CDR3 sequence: CASSEQRRAGGLAKNIQYF. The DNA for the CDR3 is TGTGCCAGCAGTGAGCAAAGGCGGGCGGGGGGTTTAGCCAAAAACATTCAGTACTTC.